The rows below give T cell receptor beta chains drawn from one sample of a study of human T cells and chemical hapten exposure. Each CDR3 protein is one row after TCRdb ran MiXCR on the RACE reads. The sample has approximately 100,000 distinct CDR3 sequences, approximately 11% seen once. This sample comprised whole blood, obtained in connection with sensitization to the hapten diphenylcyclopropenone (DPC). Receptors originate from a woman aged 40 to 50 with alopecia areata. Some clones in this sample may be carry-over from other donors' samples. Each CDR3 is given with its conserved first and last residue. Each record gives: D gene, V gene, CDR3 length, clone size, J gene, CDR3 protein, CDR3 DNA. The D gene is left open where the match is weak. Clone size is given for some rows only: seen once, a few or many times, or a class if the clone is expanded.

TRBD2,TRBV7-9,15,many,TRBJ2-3,CASSLVAGGTDTQYF,TGTGCCAGCAGCTTAGTCGCGGGAGGAACAGATACGCAGTATTTT
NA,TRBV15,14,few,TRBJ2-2,CATSRRSKTGELFF,TGTGCCACCAGCAGACGTAGTAAGACCGGGGAGCTGTTTTTT
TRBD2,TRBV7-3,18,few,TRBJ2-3,CASSSLGLAGGHTDTQYF,TGTGCCAGCAGCTCCCTGGGACTAGCTGGCGGACACACAGATACGCAGTATTTT
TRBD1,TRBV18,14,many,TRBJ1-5,CASSPNRGHQPQHF,TGTGCCAGCTCCCCTAACAGGGGGCATCAGCCCCAGCATTTT
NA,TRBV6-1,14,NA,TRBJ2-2,CASSERTNTGELFF,TGTGCCAGCAGTGAGAGGACGAACACCGGGGAGCTGTTTTTT
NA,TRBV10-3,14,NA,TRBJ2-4,CAIREDLGKNIQYF,TGTGCCATCCGGGAAGACCTGGGCAAAAACATTCAGTACTTC
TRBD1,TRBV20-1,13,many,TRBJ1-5,CSAGQGADQPQHF,TGCAGTGCTGGACAGGGGGCCGATCAGCCCCAGCATTTT
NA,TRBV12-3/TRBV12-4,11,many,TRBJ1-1,CATKDVNKAFF,TGTGCCACCAAAGACGTAAACAAAGCTTTCTTT
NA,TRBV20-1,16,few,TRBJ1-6,CSAPGPPFGVGSPLHF,TGCAGTGCCCCAGGACCTCCCTTCGGGGTAGGTTCACCCCTCCACTTT
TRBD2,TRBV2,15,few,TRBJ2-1,CASREGTSPYNEQFF,TGTGCCAGCAGGGAAGGGACTAGCCCCTACAATGAGCAGTTCTTC
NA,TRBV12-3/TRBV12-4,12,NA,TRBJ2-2,CASSFSGGELFF,TGTGCCAGCAGTTTTTCCGGCGGGGAGCTGTTTTTT
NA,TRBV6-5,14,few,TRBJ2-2,CASRVGIQTGELFF,TGTGCCAGCCGGGTGGGAATTCAAACCGGGGAGCTGTTTTTT
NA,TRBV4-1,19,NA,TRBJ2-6,CASRASGGPLSSGANVLTF,TGCGCCAGCAGGGCCTCCGGGGGACCCCTATCCTCTGGGGCCAACGTCCTGACTTTC
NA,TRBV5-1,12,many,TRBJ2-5,CASSLAGETQYF,TGCGCCAGCAGCTTGGCCGGGGAGACCCAGTACTTC
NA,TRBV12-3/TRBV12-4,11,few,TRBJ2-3,CASSFSSTQYF,TGTGCCAGCAGTTTTAGCAGTACGCAGTATTTT
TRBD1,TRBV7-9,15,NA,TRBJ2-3,CASSPRDRVKDTQYF,TGTGCCAGCAGCCCGCGGGACAGGGTGAAAGATACGCAGTATTTT
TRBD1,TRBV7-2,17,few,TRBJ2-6,CASSYGQGRLGANVLTF,TGTGCCAGCAGCTACGGACAGGGACGATTGGGGGCCAACGTCCTGACTTTC
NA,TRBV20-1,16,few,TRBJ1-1,CSAISHADRTNTEAFF,TGCAGTGCCATATCTCACGCAGACAGGACTAACACTGAAGCTTTCTTT
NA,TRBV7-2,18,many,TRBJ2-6,CASSLAGRGALGANVLTF,TGTGCCAGCAGCTTAGCGGGCAGGGGGGCCCTTGGGGCCAACGTCCTGACTTTC
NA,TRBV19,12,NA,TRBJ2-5,CASSISGETQYF,TGTGCCAGTAGTATATCCGGAGAGACCCAGTACTTC
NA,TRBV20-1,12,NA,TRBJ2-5,CSAGLLQETQYF,TGCAGTGCTGGACTCCTTCAAGAGACCCAGTACTTC
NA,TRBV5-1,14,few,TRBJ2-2,CASSLVRAQSELFF,TGCGCCAGCAGCTTGGTCAGGGCCCAATCGGAGCTGTTTTTT
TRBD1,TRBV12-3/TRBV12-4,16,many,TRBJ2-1,CASRPTRDRGVNEQFF,TGTGCCAGCAGACCAACCCGGGACAGGGGGGTCAATGAGCAGTTCTTC
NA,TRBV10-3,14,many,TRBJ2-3,CAISPNGSPDTQYF,TGTGCCATCAGCCCAAATGGATCTCCAGATACGCAGTATTTT
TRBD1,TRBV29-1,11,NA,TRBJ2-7,CSVQGGYEQYF,TGCAGCGTACAGGGGGGCTACGAGCAGTACTTC
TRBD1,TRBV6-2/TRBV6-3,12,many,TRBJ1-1,CASSYGQVYAFF,TGTGCCAGCAGTTACGGACAGGTCTATGCTTTCTTT
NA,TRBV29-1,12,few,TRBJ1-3,CSVVFSGNTIYF,TGCAGCGTGGTTTTCTCTGGAAACACCATATATTTT
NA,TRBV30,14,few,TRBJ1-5,CAWSGGGSNQPQHF,TGTGCCTGGAGTGGGGGGGGTAGCAATCAGCCCCAGCATTTT
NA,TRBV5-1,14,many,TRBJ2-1,CASSPEGRGYEQFF,TGCGCCAGCAGCCCCGAAGGCCGTGGCTATGAGCAGTTCTTC
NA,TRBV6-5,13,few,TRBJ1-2,CASSLTTNYGYTF,TGTGCCAGCAGTCTGACGACCAACTATGGCTACACCTTC
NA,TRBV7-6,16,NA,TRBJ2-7,CASSLGLRGGNYEQYF,TGTGCCAGCAGCTTAGGCCTCAGGGGAGGGAACTACGAGCAGTACTTC
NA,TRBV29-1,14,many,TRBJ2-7,CSVRWSHATYEQYF,TGCAGCGTTAGGTGGAGTCACGCTACCTACGAGCAGTACTTC
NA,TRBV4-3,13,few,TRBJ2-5,CASSQEIRGTRYF,TGCGCCAGCAGCCAAGAAATCAGGGGCACACGGTACTTC
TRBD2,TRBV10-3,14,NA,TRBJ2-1,CAISTSGERNEQFF,TGTGCCATCAGCACTAGCGGGGAACGCAATGAGCAGTTCTTC
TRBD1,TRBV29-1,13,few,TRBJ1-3,CSAATGAGNTIYF,TGCAGCGCGGCGACAGGGGCTGGAAACACTATATATTTT
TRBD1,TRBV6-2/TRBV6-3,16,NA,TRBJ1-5,CASSSSAGQGVQPQHF,TGTGCCAGCAGTTCTTCCGCCGGACAGGGCGTACAGCCCCAGCATTTT
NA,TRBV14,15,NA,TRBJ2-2,CASSSTDPYTGELFF,TGTGCCAGCAGCTCGACGGACCCTTACACCGGGGAGCTGTTTTTT